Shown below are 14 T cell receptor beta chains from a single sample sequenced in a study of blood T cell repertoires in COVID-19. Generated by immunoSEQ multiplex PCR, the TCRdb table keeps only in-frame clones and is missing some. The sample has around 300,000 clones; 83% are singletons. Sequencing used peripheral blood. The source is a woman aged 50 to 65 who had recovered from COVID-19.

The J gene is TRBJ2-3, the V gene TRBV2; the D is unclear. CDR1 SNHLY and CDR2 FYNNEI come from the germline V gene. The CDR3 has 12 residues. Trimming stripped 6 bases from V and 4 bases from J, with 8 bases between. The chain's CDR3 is CASRESSDTQYF. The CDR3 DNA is TGTGCCAGCAGAGAATCGTCAGATACGCAGTATTTT.

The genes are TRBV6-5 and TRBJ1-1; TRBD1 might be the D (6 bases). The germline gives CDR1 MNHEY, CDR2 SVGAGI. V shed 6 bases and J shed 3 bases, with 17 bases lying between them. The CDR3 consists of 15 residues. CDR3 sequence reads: CASRRDKGEYTEAFF. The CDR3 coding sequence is TGTGCCAGCAGGAGGGACAAGGGGGAATACACTGAAGCTTTCTTT.

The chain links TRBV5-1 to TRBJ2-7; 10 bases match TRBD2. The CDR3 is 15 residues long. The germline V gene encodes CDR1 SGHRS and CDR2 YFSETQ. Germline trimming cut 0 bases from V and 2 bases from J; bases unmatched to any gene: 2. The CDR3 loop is CASSLETSGPYEQYF. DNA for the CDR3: TGCGCCAGCAGCTTGGAGACTAGCGGGCCCTACGAGCAGTACTTC.

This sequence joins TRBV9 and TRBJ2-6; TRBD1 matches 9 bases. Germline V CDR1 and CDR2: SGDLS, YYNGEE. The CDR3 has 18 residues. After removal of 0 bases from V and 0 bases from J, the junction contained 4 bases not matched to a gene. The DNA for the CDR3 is TGTGCCAGCAGCGTAGGGGGACAGGGAAGCTCTGGGGCCAACGTCCTGACTTTC. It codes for CASSVGGQGSSGANVLTF.

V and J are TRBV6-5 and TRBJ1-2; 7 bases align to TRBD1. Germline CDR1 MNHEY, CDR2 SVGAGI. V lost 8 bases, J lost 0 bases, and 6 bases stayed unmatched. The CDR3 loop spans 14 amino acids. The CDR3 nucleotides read TGTGCCAGCCGGGTGACAGGGTCTAACTATGGCTACACCTTC. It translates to CASRVTGSNYGYTF.

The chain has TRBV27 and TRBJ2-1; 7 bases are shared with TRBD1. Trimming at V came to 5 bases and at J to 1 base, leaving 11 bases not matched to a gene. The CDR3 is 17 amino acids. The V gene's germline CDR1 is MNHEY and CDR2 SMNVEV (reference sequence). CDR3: CASSPDRAPRSYNEQFF. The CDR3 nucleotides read TGTGCCAGCAGTCCAGACAGGGCCCCAAGGTCCTACAATGAGCAGTTCTTC.

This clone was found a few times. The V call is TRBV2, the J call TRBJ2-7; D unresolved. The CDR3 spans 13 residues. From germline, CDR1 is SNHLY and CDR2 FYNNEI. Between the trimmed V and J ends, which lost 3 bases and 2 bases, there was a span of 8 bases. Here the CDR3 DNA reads TGTGCCAGCAGTGATATTCTCCCCTACGAGCAGTACTTC. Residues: CASSDILPYEQYF.

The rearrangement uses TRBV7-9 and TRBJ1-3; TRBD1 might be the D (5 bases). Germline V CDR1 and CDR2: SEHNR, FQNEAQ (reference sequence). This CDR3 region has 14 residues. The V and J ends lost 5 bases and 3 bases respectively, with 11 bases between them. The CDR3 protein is CASSRRGSGNTIYF. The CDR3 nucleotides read TGTGCCAGCAGCCGTCGGGGGAGTGGAAACACCATATATTTT.

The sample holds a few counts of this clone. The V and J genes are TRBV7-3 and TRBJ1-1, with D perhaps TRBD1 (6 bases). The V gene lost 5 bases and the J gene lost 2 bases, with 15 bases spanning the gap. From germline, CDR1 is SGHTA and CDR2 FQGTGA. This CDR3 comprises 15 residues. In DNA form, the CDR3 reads TGTGCCAGCAGCCCGTTGGGGGGGCAAAACACTGAAGCTTTCTTT. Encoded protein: CASSPLGGQNTEAFF.

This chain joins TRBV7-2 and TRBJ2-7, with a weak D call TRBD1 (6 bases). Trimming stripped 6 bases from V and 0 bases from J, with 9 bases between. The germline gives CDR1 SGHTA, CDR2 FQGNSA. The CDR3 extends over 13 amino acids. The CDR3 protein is CASSRDTSYEQYF. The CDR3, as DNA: TGTGCCAGCAGTCGGGACACCTCCTACGAGCAGTACTTC.

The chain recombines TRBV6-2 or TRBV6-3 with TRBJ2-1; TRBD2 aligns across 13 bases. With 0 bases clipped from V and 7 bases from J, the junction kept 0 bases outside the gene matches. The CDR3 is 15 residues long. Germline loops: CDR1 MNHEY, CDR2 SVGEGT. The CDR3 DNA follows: TGTGCCAGCAGTTACTCACTAGCGGGGGGGAATGAGCAGTTCTTC. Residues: CASSYSLAGGNEQFF.

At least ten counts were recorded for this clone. In nucleotides, the CDR3 is TGCGCCAGCAGCCAAGATAGTCTTTCAGGGCTTAGCACCGGGGAGCTGTTTTTT. Translating gives CASSQDSLSGLSTGELFF. The rearrangement joins TRBV4-3 to TRBJ2-2; D possibly corresponds to TRBD1 (5 bases). CDR3 length equals 18 residues. Germline loops: CDR1 LGHNA, CDR2 YSLEER. V shed 0 bases and J shed 4 bases, with 18 bases lying between them.

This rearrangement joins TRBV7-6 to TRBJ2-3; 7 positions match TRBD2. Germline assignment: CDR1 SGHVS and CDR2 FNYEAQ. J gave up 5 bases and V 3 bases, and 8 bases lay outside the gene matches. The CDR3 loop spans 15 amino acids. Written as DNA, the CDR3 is TGTGCCAGCAGCTTTTGGGCAGGGAGGGGAGATACGCAGTATTTT. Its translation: CASSFWAGRGDTQYF.

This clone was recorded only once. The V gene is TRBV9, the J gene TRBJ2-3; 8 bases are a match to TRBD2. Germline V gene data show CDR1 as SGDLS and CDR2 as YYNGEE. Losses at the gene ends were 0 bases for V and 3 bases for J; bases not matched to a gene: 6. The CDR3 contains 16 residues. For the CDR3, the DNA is TGTGCCAGCAGCGTAGCCGGGACTAGTAGGACAGATACGCAGTATTTT. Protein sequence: CASSVAGTSRTDTQYF. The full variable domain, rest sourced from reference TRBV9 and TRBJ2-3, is DSGVTQTPKHLITATGQRVTLRCSPRSGDLSVYWYQQSLDQGLQFLIQYYNGEERAKGNILERFSAQQFPDLHSELNLSSLELGDSALYFCASSVAGTSRTDTQYFGPGTRLTVL.